Listed below are T cell receptor beta chains from one sample, sequenced in a study of control samples from healthy donors and cancer patients. TCRdb's copy holds only in-frame clones and misses some; the assay was immunoSEQ multiplex PCR. Of around 160,000 clones detected, roughly 93% appear once; the ten largest clones hold 4.5% to 6%. Sequenced: blood. Receptors originate from a man aged 18 to 35 in good health. CDR3s leave out the opening cysteine and the closing phenylalanine or tryptophan.

j_gene | v_gene | CDR3aa
TRBJ1-6 | TRBV18 | ASSPRDRSSSYNSPLH
TRBJ2-6 | TRBV7-2 | ARSLGSGANVLT
TRBJ2-1 | TRBV9 | ASSVARGGEQF
TRBJ1-2 | TRBV28 | ASTSNVRGYT
TRBJ2-1 | TRBV19 | ASNLGTSGYNEQF
TRBJ2-7 | TRBV19 | ASSSSFSGAYEQY
TRBJ1-5 | TRBV4-2 | ASSQDKPSNQPQH
TRBJ1-2 | TRBV7-2 | ASSLATGSNYGYT
TRBJ2-3 | TRBV5-4 | ASSAQGIETDTQY
TRBJ1-6 | TRBV2 | AGLGQIHSPLH
TRBJ2-5 | TRBV4-1 | ASSPKRGGLQETQY
TRBJ2-5 | TRBV15 | ATSGLKRGPKFQY
TRBJ1-5 | TRBV27 | ASSLGGGQPQH
TRBJ2-5 | TRBV5-4 | ASSSRPDRETQY
TRBJ1-1 | TRBV10-3 | AISEIGGDTEAF
TRBJ2-1 | TRBV7-9 | ASSPPASGLFNEQF
TRBJ1-2 | TRBV29-1 | SAAAGGDYGYT
TRBJ1-1 | TRBV7-9 | ASSLDYTEAF
TRBJ2-1 | TRBV7-3 | ASSLDSGNHNEQF
TRBJ1-3 | TRBV12-3/TRBV12-4 | ASSLSGNTIY
TRBJ2-4 | TRBV13 | ASSPGEGESKNIQY
TRBJ2-7 | TRBV4-1 | ASSLGTVSSYEQY
TRBJ1-2 | TRBV11-2 | ASSLDQGYYGYT
TRBJ2-1 | TRBV4-1 | ASSQVGGVPYNEQF
TRBJ2-1 | TRBV6-5 | ASSSGLAGAQF
TRBJ1-6 | TRBV19 | ASVGQGSSPLH
TRBJ2-7 | TRBV5-1 | ASSNPPLYEQY
TRBJ1-6 | TRBV10-1 | ASSGEGRPHSPLH
TRBJ1-5 | TRBV6-1 | ASSEGGQPQH
TRBJ2-3 | TRBV29-1 | SVTRQGPDTQY
TRBJ2-5 | TRBV27 | ASSLRGSQETQY
TRBJ1-2 | TRBV28 | ASSLGLVGYT